Below are 18 T cell receptor beta chains sequenced from a single sample in a study of shared clonotypes between healthy human individuals. Repertoires were generated with immunoSEQ multiplex PCR, while TCRdb's copy carries only in-frame clones and drops some. The repertoire holds approximately 2.5 million clones, just over 90% seen once, with over 0.12% in the top ten. The sample comprised naive CD4+ T cells sorted from blood. Subset specified: CD45RA+ positively selected. These receptors originate from a man aged 18 to 35 in good health.

This chain links TRBV7-2 with TRBJ2-1, with 9 bases identical to TRBD1. The CDR3 has 17 amino acids. The V and J ends lost 1 base and 7 bases, in that order; junction bases with no gene match: 11. Germline CDR1 SGHTA, CDR2 FQGNSA. CDR3 loop: CASSLVRDRVVRNEQFF. The CDR3 DNA is TGTGCCAGCAGCTTAGTCCGGGACAGGGTCGTTAGGAATGAGCAGTTCTTC.

The chain joins TRBV19 to TRBJ1-1; D uncertain. CDR1 and CDR2 (germline): LNHDA, SQIVND (reference sequence). Between the trimmed V and J ends, which lost 4 bases and 0 bases, there was a span of 12 bases. CDR3 length equals 15 residues. The CDR3 coding sequence is TGTGCCAGTAGTACCTACAGCGGAATGAACACTGAAGCTTTCTTT. Protein sequence: CASSTYSGMNTEAFF.

The genes are TRBV5-6 and TRBJ2-3; tentatively, D is TRBD1 (7 bases). Per germline, CDR1 SGHDT and CDR2 YYEEEE. The CDR3 loop spans 14 amino acids. The V and J ends lost 6 bases and 8 bases respectively, with 19 bases between them. CDR3 sequence (DNA): TGTGCCAGCACCCTGCCGGGGCAGGGGGGTACGCAGTATTTT. Its translation: CASTLPGQGGTQYF.

The rearrangement joins TRBV5-5 to TRBJ1-6; D gene ambiguous. With 1 base removed from V and 5 bases from J, the gap between germline ends came to 13 bases. The germline V gene has CDR1 SGHKS and CDR2 YYEKEE (reference sequence). The CDR3 runs to 16 residues. CDR3 bases: TGTGCCAGCAGCTTGAGACGGGTGTCGGATAATTCACCCCTCCACTTT. It is translated as CASSLRRVSDNSPLHF.

V usage is TRBV29-1 and J usage is TRBJ1-2; D is unresolved. The CDR3 runs 14 residues. Germline V gives CDR1 SQVTM, CDR2 ANQGSEA. Between the trimmed V and J ends, which lost 2 bases and 2 bases, there was a span of 12 bases. The CDR3 is CSVEHQAFNYGYTF. In DNA form, the CDR3 reads TGCAGCGTTGAACACCAGGCCTTCAACTATGGCTACACCTTC.

The rearrangement joins TRBV27 to TRBJ2-2, with 7 bases fitting TRBD2. This CDR3 comprises 15 residues. CDR1 and CDR2 from the germline V gene are MNHEY and SMNVEV (reference sequence). Trimming removed 2 bases from V and 5 bases from J; junction bases left unmatched: 5. The CDR3: CASSLEGGRTGELFF. As DNA, the CDR3 is TGTGCCAGCAGTTTAGAGGGAGGGCGGACCGGGGAGCTGTTTTTT.

The chain joins TRBV5-1 to TRBJ2-7, with D maybe TRBD2 (5 bases). V shed 1 base and J shed 2 bases, with 13 bases lying between them. The length of the CDR3 is 15 residues. The germline CDR1 and CDR2 sequences are SGHRS and YFSETQ. The CDR3 here is CASSLMPGRAYEQYF. CDR3 DNA: TGCGCCAGCAGCTTGATGCCTGGGCGGGCCTACGAGCAGTACTTC.

The genes are TRBV30 and TRBJ1-3; D call uncertain. Germline assignment: CDR1 GTSNPN and CDR2 SVGIG (reference sequence). The V end lost 0 bases, the J end lost 0 bases, and 9 bases lay between the germline ends. This CDR3 has 15 amino acids. CDR3 sequence: CAWSVGLTSGNTIYF. The CDR3 nucleotides are TGTGCCTGGAGTGTAGGGCTGACCTCTGGAAACACCATATATTTT.

This clone was seen a handful of times. The chain uses TRBV28 and TRBJ1-2; D gene ambiguous. Germline-derived CDR1 and CDR2 are MDHEN and SYDVKM. V was clipped by 3 bases and J by 7 bases, with 9 bases between them. There are 12 residues in the CDR3. CDR3 loop: CASSLSFGGYTF. The DNA of the CDR3 is TGTGCCAGCAGTTTGTCATTTGGTGGCTACACCTTC.

The chain has TRBV6-1 and TRBJ1-6; 7 nucleotides match TRBD1. Germline V gene sequence: CDR1 MNHNS, CDR2 SASEGT. This CDR3 comprises 17 residues. V was clipped by 1 base and J by 5 bases; unmatched bases: 8. The CDR3 DNA sequence: TGTGCCAGCAGTGAAGGTAACCGGGACAGAGATAATTCACCCCTCCACTTT. Translation: CASSEGNRDRDNSPLHF.

The chain couples TRBV19 to TRBJ1-1; no clear D gene. The V end lost 7 bases, the J end lost 3 bases, and 15 bases lay between the germline ends. The germline CDR1 and CDR2 sequences are LNHDA and SQIVND (reference sequence). CDR3 size: 14 residues. The CDR3 bases are TGTGCCAGTACCCCCGTTCGGATGTACACTGAAGCTTTCTTT. Its protein product is CASTPVRMYTEAFF.

Comments on this clone: Other nucleotide sequences in the sample specify the same CDR3. The gene calls are TRBV7-2 and TRBJ1-5; D is undetermined. Germline-derived CDR1 and CDR2 are SGHTA and FQGNSA. This CDR3 comprises 13 residues. Trimming pared 4 bases from V and 7 bases from J, leaving 11 bases between. The CDR3 DNA reads as TGTGCCAGCAGCTCGGGGTTGGGGCAGCCCCAGCATTTT. Its protein is CASSSGLGQPQHF.

A single count supports this clone. J is TRBJ1-4 and V is TRBV7-9; possible D gene TRBD1, 5 bases. CDR1 is SEHNR, CDR2 FQNEAQ, per germline (reference sequence). This CDR3 contains 15 residues. The V gene lost 3 bases and the J gene lost 7 bases, with 15 bases spanning the gap. The CDR3 region has the DNA TGTGCCAGCAGCTTGGGGGACGCAGGAATTGAAAAACTGTTTTTT. Protein product: CASSLGDAGIEKLFF. The whole variable domain, remainder taken from reference TRBV7-9 and TRBJ1-4, is DTGVSQNPRHKITKRGQNVTFRCDPISEHNRLYWYRQTLGQGPEFLTYFQNEAQLEKSRLLSDRFSAERPKGSFSTLEIQRTEQGDSAMYLCASSLGDAGIEKLFFGSGTQLSVL.

The chain carries TRBV6-1 and TRBJ2-7; 10 bases are shared with TRBD2. Germline values: CDR1 MNHNS, CDR2 SASEGT. The CDR3 contains 15 residues. V was pared by 6 bases and J by 6 bases, with 11 bases of the junction left unmatched. The CDR3 DNA sequence: TGTGCCAGCAGACCCACTAGCGGGATTACCATCGAGCAGTACTTC. It is translated as CASRPTSGITIEQYF.

V gene TRBV5-4 combines with J gene TRBJ1-1; D unclear. The length of the CDR3 is 14 residues. Deletions cut 0 bases from V and 1 base from J, with 7 bases between. From germline, CDR1 is SGHNT and CDR2 YYREEE (reference sequence). CDR3 nucleotides: TGTGCCAGCAGCTTGGCCTTGGCGAACACTGAAGCTTTCTTT. It codes for CASSLALANTEAFF.

The chain recombines TRBV4-1 with TRBJ2-3; TRBD1 might be the D (5 bases). From germline, CDR1 is MGHRA and CDR2 YSYEKL. Between the trimmed V and J ends, which lost 0 bases and 0 bases, there was a span of 10 bases. The CDR3 consists of 16 residues. CDR3 nucleotides: TGCGCCAGCAGCCAAGATACAGGAATGAGCACAGATACGCAGTATTTT. Its protein product is CASSQDTGMSTDTQYF.

The chain recombines TRBV10-3 with TRBJ1-4; TRBD1 might be the D (5 bases). Trimming shortened V by 3 bases and J by 4 bases, and 12 bases separated the two germline ends. Germline-derived CDR1 and CDR2 are ENHRY and SYGVKD. This CDR3 has 15 amino acids. The CDR3 DNA reads TGTGCCATCAGTGATAGGGCAGGGTTTAATGAAAAACTGTTTTTT. It encodes CAISDRAGFNEKLFF.

The V and J genes are TRBV28 and TRBJ1-3; 7 bases map to TRBD1. After removal of 6 bases from V and 0 bases from J, the junction contained 2 bases not matched to a gene. The CDR3 covers 14 residues. CDR1 is MDHEN, CDR2 SYDVKM, per germline. In nucleotides, the CDR3 is TGTGCCAGCAGGGGGACAGCCTCTGGAAACACCATATATTTT. It is translated as CASRGTASGNTIYF.